Sequencing of this T cell receptor beta chain was carried out in a study of blood T cell repertoires in COVID-19. Study-wide context: The samples span acute and convalescent COVID-19 from the United States, Italy and Spain.

In the original analysis: Reference gene primer amplification gave nucleated cell count estimates. The method was immunoSEQ multiplex PCR; TCRdb's version includes in-frame clones alone and lacks a portion of them. V and J calls and clone size are those listed in that table; D and trimming were worked out from the DNA. The data show over 75,000 clones, about 90% seen once. Seattle cases were enrolled at active infection and followed longitudinally. The CDR3 extends over 15 amino acids. Germline V gene sequence: CDR1 SGHTA, CDR2 FQGNSA. V shed 5 bases and J 7 bases; nucleotides not matched to a gene: 13.

The source of this sequence is a man aged 50 to 59 with COVID-19, enrolled during active disease. V and J are TRBV7-2 and TRBJ1-2; TRBD1 aligns across 7 bases. Sequencing used peripheral blood. The CDR3 protein is CASSPGTESFGGYTF. The DNA for the CDR3 is TGTGCCAGCAGCCCAGGGACAGAGTCCTTCGGTGGCTACACCTTC.